A single sample is the source of the 20 T cell receptor beta chains below, sequenced in a study of regulatory T cells in long-lasting Graves disease. This sample's time point: persistent/refractory GD, antithyroid drugs over 5 years with positive TRAb. Making the TCR library involved RNA that had been extracted from PBMCs. In building TCR beta libraries, iRepertoire HTBI primers were used together with Arm-PCR of CDR3 regions. MiXCR was run by TCRdb on the multiplex PCR reads, yielding one entry per CDR3 protein. The table records 350,000 to 450,000 distinct CDR3 sequences, over 20% of them present only once. The sample here was peripheral blood mononuclear cells (PBMCs), taken when the disease was refractory, from a patient treated with antithyroid drugs. Source of these receptors: a female donor with Graves disease.

This clonotype was found many times. This chain links TRBV5-6 with TRBJ1-4; unclear D gene. Germline V gene lookup returns CDR1 SGHDT and CDR2 YYEEEE. The V end lost 2 bases, the J end lost 0 bases, and 11 bases lay between the germline ends. This CDR3 has 16 amino acids. The CDR3 nucleotides are TGTGCCAGCAGCTTACTACAGCCGGCAACTAATGAAAAACTGTTTTTT. Amino acid sequence: CASSLLQPATNEKLFF.

This clonotype was found many times. This chain joins TRBV28 and TRBJ2-5; D may be TRBD1 (5 bases). This CDR3 has 13 residues. V shed 7 bases and J shed 2 bases, with 11 bases lying between them. CDR1 MDHEN and CDR2 SYDVKM come from the germline V gene. Written as DNA, the CDR3 is TGTGCCAGCACACTTCAGGGACAAGAGACCCAGTACTTC. This gives the protein CASTLQGQETQYF.

This clonotype was counted ten times or more. CDR3 in DNA: TGTGCCAGCACGACAGGTGATACCTACGAGCAGTACTTC. It specifies CASTTGDTYEQYF. This chain connects TRBV2 to TRBJ2-7, with D perhaps TRBD1 (6 bases). Germline assignment: CDR1 SNHLY and CDR2 FYNNEI. The CDR3 is 13 residues long. Trimming left V 7 bases short and J 2 bases short, with 12 bases between.

About this clonotype itself: One junction end does not reproduce the germline sequence, and a read error may be involved. The V and J genes are TRBV12-3 or TRBV12-4 and TRBJ2-7, with 11 bases fitting TRBD2. CDR3 length equals 12 residues. The CDR3 region has the DNA TGTGCCGGTCTAGCGGGAGGATTCGAGCGGTACTTC. Translated, it gives CAGLAGGFERYF.

The chain uses TRBV5-5 and TRBJ2-3, with 7 bases lining up with TRBD1. CDR1 is SGHKS, CDR2 YYEKEE, per germline (reference sequence). This CDR3 has 15 residues. Trimming cost V 6 bases and J 3 bases; bases outside gene matches: 10. DNA for the CDR3: TGTGCCAGCACCCAAAGGGGGCAGGGAACAGATACGCAGTATTTT. Its translation is CASTQRGQGTDTQYF.

The table lists this clonotype with many counts. The CDR3 nucleotides read TGTGCCAGCAGCCCGCTCTTGAATCAGCCCCAGCATTTT. This sequence encodes CASSPLLNQPQHF. V is TRBV28 and J is TRBJ1-5; no clear D. The CDR3 loop spans 13 amino acids. Deletions cut 6 bases from V and 4 bases from J, with 10 bases between. Germline CDR1 reads MDHEN; CDR2 reads SYDVKM.

This clonotype has a count of ten or more. The chain employs TRBV13 and TRBJ2-7; possibly TRBD2 for D (5 bases). The CDR3 has 14 residues. V was shortened by 4 bases and J by 0 bases, with 10 bases between the two germline ends. The germline V gene has CDR1 PRHDT and CDR2 FYEKMQ (reference sequence). CDR3 in amino acids: CASSSSRISYEQYF. Written as DNA, the CDR3 is TGTGCCAGCAGCTCTAGCAGGATCTCCTACGAGCAGTACTTC.

V and J are TRBV5-1 and TRBJ2-5, with D possibly being TRBD2 (5 bases). Germline V gives CDR1 SGHRS, CDR2 YFSETQ. Between the trimmed V and J ends, which lost 0 bases and 4 bases, there was a span of 16 bases. The CDR3 loop spans 16 amino acids. The CDR3 loop is CASSLGLEDGRETQYF. CDR3 DNA sequence: TGCGCCAGCAGCTTGGGGTTGGAGGATGGTCGAGAGACCCAGTACTTC.

This clonotype was seen at least ten times. The J gene is TRBJ2-7, the V gene TRBV2; D gene unclear. In germline, CDR1 is SNHLY, CDR2 FYNNEI. This CDR3 has 14 amino acids. Trimming shortened V by 1 base and J by 4 bases, and 11 bases separated the two germline ends. The CDR3 bases are TGTGCCAGCAGTGAAGGCTGGAGTGGTTACGAGCAGTACTTC. Its protein is CASSEGWSGYEQYF.

This clonotype was seen more than once but under ten times. The gene calls are TRBV20-1 and TRBJ2-2, with unresolved D. From germline, CDR1 is DFQATT and CDR2 SNEGSKA (reference sequence). The CDR3 runs 13 residues. Between the trimmed V and J ends, which lost 2 bases and 0 bases, there was a span of 4 bases. The CDR3 DNA follows: TGCAGTGCTAGACTAGCGAACACCGGGGAGCTGTTTTTT. Its translation: CSARLANTGELFF.

This clonotype was seen many times. V and J are TRBV28 and TRBJ2-2; 8 bases line up with TRBD1. Unmatched junction bases numbered 10, after V lost 6 bases and J lost 4 bases. This CDR3 spans 16 amino acids. In germline, CDR1 is MDHEN, CDR2 SYDVKM. The CDR3 nucleotides read TGTGCCAGCAGCCAAGGACAGGGTAGATTCACCGGGGAGCTGTTTTTT. Residues: CASSQGQGRFTGELFF.

In this sample, this clonotype turned up a few times. The chain has TRBV5-4 and TRBJ2-5; the match to TRBD1 covers 7 bases. Germline V lookup: CDR1 SGHNT, CDR2 YYREEE (reference sequence). V trimming: 7 bases; J trimming: 0 bases; junction bases outside the gene matches: 9. The CDR3 loop spans 15 amino acids. CDR3 nucleotides: TGTGCCAGCCGGGACAGCCGCCGTTACCAAGAGACCCAGTACTTC. Translating gives CASRDSRRYQETQYF.

This clonotype was recorded at least ten times. The chain employs TRBV15 and TRBJ2-1; D unresolved. The V and J ends lost 0 bases and 6 bases respectively, with 15 bases between them. Germline assignment: CDR1 LNHNV and CDR2 YYDKDF (reference sequence). The CDR3 is made up of 16 amino acids. CDR3: CATSRDWARVSNEQFF. CDR3 bases: TGTGCCACCAGCAGAGATTGGGCCCGTGTTAGCAATGAGCAGTTCTTC.

This clonotype was detected ten times or more. The rearrangement links TRBV2 to TRBJ2-7; no definite D call. CDR1 is SNHLY, CDR2 FYNNEI, per germline. Trimming left V 1 base short and J 8 bases short, with 6 bases between. The CDR3 extends over 11 amino acids. This CDR3 reads CASSEGFKQYF. For the CDR3, the DNA is TGTGCCAGCAGTGAAGGCTTCAAGCAGTACTTC.

This clonotype was detected many times. The chain carries TRBV3-1 and TRBJ2-7; TRBD2 matches 7 bases. This CDR3 has 12 residues. The J segment lost 6 bases and the V segment lost 5 bases, leaving 4 bases of the junction unmatched. Germline V gives CDR1 LGHDT, CDR2 YNNKEL (reference sequence). The CDR3 DNA sequence: TGTGCCAGCAGCAGGGGAGGGGCCGAGCAGTACTTC. This codes for CASSRGGAEQYF.

This clonotype has just a few counts. This rearrangement joins TRBV19 to TRBJ1-2; 9 nucleotides align to TRBD1. J lost 7 bases, V lost 3 bases, and 6 bases had no gene match. CDR1 LNHDA and CDR2 SQIVND come from the germline V gene (reference sequence). CDR3 size: 14 residues. The CDR3: CASSISGTGPGYTF. Here the CDR3 DNA reads TGTGCCAGTAGTATTTCTGGGACAGGGCCTGGCTACACCTTC.

Many counts were recorded for this clonotype. The J gene is TRBJ1-1, the V gene TRBV12-3 or TRBV12-4, with TRBD1 identical over 7 bases. This CDR3 has 14 amino acids. After removal of 5 bases from V and 1 base from J, the junction contained 4 bases not matched to a gene. CDR3: CASSMGQTNTEAFF. The DNA of the CDR3 is TGTGCCAGCAGTATGGGACAGACGAACACTGAAGCTTTCTTT.

This clonotype was observed many times. Here the CDR3 reads CASSFPGAGRFYEQYF. CDR3 in DNA: TGTGCCAGCAGTTTCCCAGGGGCCGGGCGCTTCTACGAGCAGTACTTC. The chain combines TRBV28 with TRBJ2-7; TRBD1 might be the D (6 bases). With 3 bases removed from V and 3 bases from J, the gap between germline ends came to 18 bases. The CDR3 spans 16 residues. Germline loops: CDR1 MDHEN, CDR2 SYDVKM.

At least ten counts were recorded for this clonotype. This chain joins TRBV7-3 and TRBJ2-2, with D possibly matching TRBD2 (5 bases). Germline V lookup: CDR1 SGHTA, CDR2 FQGTGA. The CDR3 sequence is 14 residues long. Deletions cut 2 bases from V and 5 bases from J, with 9 bases between. CDR3 protein: CASSLGRRTGELFF. As DNA, the CDR3 is TGTGCCAGCAGCTTAGGGCGGAGGACCGGGGAGCTGTTTTTT.

CDR3 sequence (DNA): TGCAGTGCTAGACCTCAAGCGGGAGTCGGGGTCGGGGAGCTGTTTTTT. It codes for CSARPQAGVGVGELFF. The V gene is TRBV20-1, the J gene TRBJ2-2, with TRBD2 identical over 8 bases. CDR1 and CDR2 from the germline V gene are DFQATT and SNEGSKA (reference sequence). The trim removed 2 bases at V and 7 bases at J, leaving 12 bases unmatched. This CDR3 spans 16 amino acids.